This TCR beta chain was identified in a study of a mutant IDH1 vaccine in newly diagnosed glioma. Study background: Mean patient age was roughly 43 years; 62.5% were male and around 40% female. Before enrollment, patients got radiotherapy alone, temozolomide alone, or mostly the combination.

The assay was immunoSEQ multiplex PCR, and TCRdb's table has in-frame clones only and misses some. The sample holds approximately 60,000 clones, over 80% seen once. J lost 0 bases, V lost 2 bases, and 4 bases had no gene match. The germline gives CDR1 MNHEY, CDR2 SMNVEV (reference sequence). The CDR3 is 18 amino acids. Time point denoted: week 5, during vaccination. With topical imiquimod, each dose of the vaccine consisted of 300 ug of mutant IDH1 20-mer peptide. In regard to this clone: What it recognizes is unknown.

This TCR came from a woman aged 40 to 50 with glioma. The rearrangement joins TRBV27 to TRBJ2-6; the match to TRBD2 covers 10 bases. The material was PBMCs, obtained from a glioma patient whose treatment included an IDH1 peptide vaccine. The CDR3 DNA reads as TGTGCCAGCAGTTTAGTAGCTAGCGGGAGCTCTGGGGCCAACGTCCTGACTTTC. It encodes CASSLVASGSSGANVLTF.